This TCR beta chain appears in the sequencing data of a study of high-grade serous ovarian cancer treatment subgroups. Tumor tissue was taken before any definitive surgery or chemotherapy was given. The CDR3 has 13 residues. CDR1 MNHEY and CDR2 SVGAGI come from the germline V gene. V trimming: 2 bases; J trimming: 7 bases; junction bases outside the gene matches: 3. Only in-frame clones appear in the TCRdb table, and some are missing; sequencing was by immunoSEQ multiplex PCR. In the table there are 7,000 or so clones, around 79% of which are singletons. The TCR was taken from a human donor with high-grade serous ovarian cancer. The chain has TRBV6-5 and TRBJ1-1; 8 bases align to TRBD1. Sequenced input: tumor tissue. The CDR3 spells CASSYPDRVEAFF. In DNA, the CDR3 is TGTGCCAGCAGTTACCCGGACAGGGTTGAAGCTTTCTTT.